This T cell receptor beta chain was observed in a study of Graves' ophthalmopathy and Graves' hyperthyroidism. V lost 1 base and J lost 3, with 8 bases in between. Germline CDR1 and CDR2: SGHNT and YYREEE (reference sequence). This CDR3 has 13 residues. The authors amplified TCR beta CDR3 regions, and they did so from RNA transcripts for repertoire sequencing. Scientists carried out first-round RT-PCR using HTBI primers and then a second-round multiplex PCR. TCRdb redid the calling of the multiplex PCR reads with MiXCR, one entry per CDR3 protein. The sample lists around 660,000 distinct CDR3 sequences, roughly two fifths occurring once. Of note for this clonotype: The antigen is unknown.

Notes on the study in general: Appearing in blood as well were most expanded thyroid clonotypes above 0.001 frequency.

Orbital computed tomography, thyroid ultrasound, TRAb, serum thyroxine and clinical symptoms formed the basis of diagnosis. The sequence was collected from an adult man with Graves' ophthalmopathy. Sequencing was performed on peripheral blood. The rearrangement joins TRBV5-4 to TRBJ2-7; D not certain. CDR3 protein: CASSLPSGYEQYF. CDR3 nucleotides: TGTGCCAGCAGCTTGCCGTCGGGCTACGAGCAGTACTTC. The entire variable domain, with the rest obtained from reference TRBV5-4 and TRBJ2-7, is as follows: ETGVTQSPTHLIKTRGQQVTLRCSSQSGHNTVSWYQQALGQGPQFIFQYYREEENGRGNFPPRFSGLQFPNYSSELNVNALELDDSALYLCASSLPSGYEQYFGPGTRLTVT.